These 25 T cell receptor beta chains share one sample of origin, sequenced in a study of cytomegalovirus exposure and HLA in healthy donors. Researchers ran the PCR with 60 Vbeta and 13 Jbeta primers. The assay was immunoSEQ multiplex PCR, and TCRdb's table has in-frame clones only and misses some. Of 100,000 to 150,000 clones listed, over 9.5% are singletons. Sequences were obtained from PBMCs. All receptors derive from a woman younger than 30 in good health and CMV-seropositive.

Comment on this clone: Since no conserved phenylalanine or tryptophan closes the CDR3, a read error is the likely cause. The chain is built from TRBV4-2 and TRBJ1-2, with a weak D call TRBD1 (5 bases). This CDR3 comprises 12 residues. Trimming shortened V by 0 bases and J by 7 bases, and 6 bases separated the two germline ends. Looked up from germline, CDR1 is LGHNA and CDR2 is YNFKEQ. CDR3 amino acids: CASSQDTGGYTV. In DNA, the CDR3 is TGTGCCAGCAGCCAAGATACAGGTGGCTACACCGTC.

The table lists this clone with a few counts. CDR3 nucleotide sequence: TGTGCCTGGACCTACAGCTGGGCTAGCACAGATACGCAGTATTTT. This codes for CAWTYSWASTDTQYF. This chain links TRBV30 with TRBJ2-3, with D uncertain. V gave up 4 bases and J gave up 0 bases, with 14 bases separating them. This CDR3 is 15 amino acids long. The germline V gene has CDR1 GTSNPN and CDR2 SVGIG (reference sequence).

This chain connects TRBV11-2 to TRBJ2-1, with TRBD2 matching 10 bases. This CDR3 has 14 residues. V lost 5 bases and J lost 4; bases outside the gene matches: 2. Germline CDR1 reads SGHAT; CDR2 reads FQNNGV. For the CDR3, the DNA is TGTGCCAGCAGCCGGACTAGCGGATACAATGAGCAGTTCTTC. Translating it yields CASSRTSGYNEQFF.

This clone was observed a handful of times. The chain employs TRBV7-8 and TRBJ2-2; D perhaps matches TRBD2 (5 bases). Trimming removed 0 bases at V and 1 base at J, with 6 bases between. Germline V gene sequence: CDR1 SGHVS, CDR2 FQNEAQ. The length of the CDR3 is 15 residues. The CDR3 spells CASSLAGLNTGELFF. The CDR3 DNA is TGTGCCAGCAGCTTAGCAGGACTGAACACCGGGGAGCTGTTTTTT.

The chain's CDR3 is CASSLGWQGSYGYTF. The CDR3 DNA follows: TGTGCCAGCAGTTTAGGTTGGCAGGGAAGCTATGGCTACACCTTC. The chain employs TRBV28 and TRBJ1-2; TRBD1 is a possible D gene (5 bases). The CDR3 is 15 amino acids. In germline, CDR1 is MDHEN, CDR2 SYDVKM. V was trimmed by 2 bases and J by 4 bases, leaving 14 bases between them.

The CDR3 sequence: CASSPTGLGSYNEQFF. The CDR3, as DNA: TGTGCCAGCAGTCCAACGGGACTGGGGTCCTACAATGAGCAGTTCTTC. The chain couples TRBV2 to TRBJ2-1, with a tentative D call TRBD2 (6 bases). The CDR3 has 16 amino acids. Trimming pared 5 bases from V and 1 base from J, leaving 15 bases between. Germline CDR1 reads SNHLY; CDR2 reads FYNNEI.

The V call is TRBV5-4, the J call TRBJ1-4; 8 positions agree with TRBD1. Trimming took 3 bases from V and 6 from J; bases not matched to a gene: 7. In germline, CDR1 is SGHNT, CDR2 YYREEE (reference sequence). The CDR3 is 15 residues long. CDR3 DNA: TGTGCCAGCAGCTCTCTGGACAGGGCGGATGAAAAACTGTTTTTT. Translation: CASSSLDRADEKLFF.

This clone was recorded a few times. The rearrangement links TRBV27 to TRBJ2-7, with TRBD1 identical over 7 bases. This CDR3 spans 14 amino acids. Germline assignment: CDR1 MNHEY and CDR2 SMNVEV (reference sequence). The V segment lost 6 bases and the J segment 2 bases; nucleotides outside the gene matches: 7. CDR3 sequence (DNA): TGTGCCAGCAGAGTAACAGGGGCTCCCTACGAGCAGTACTTC. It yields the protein CASRVTGAPYEQYF.

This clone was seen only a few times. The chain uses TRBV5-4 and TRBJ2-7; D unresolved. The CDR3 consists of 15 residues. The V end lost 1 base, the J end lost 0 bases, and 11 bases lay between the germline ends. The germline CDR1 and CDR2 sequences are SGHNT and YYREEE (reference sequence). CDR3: CASSLSPISSYEQYF. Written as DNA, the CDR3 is TGTGCCAGCAGCTTGTCACCGATTAGCTCCTACGAGCAGTACTTC.

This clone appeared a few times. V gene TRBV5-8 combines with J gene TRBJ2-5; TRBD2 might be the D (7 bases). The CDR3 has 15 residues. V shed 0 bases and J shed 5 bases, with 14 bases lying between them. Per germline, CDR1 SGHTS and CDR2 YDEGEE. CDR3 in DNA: TGTGCCAGCAGCTTGGAGGGGGGGCGCAGGGAGACCCAGTACTTC. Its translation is CASSLEGGRRETQYF.

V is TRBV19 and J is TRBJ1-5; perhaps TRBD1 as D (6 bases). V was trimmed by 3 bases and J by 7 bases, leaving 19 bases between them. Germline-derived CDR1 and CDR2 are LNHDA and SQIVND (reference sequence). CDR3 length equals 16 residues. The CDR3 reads CASSMPGAVLRQPQHF. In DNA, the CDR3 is TGTGCCAGTAGTATGCCAGGGGCGGTATTAAGGCAGCCCCAGCATTTT.

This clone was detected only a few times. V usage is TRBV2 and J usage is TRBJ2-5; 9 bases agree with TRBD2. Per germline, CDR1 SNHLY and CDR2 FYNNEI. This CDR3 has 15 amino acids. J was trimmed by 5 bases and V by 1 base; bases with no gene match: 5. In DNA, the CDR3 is TGTGCCAGCAGTGAAGTAGGGCGGGAGGGGGAGACCCAGTACTTC. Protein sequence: CASSEVGREGETQYF.

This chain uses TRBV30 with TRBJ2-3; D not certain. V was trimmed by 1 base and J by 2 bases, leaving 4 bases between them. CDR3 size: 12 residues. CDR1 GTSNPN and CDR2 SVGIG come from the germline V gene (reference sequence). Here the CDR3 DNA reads TGTGCCTGGAGTGCCTACACAGATACGCAGTATTTT. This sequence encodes CAWSAYTDTQYF.

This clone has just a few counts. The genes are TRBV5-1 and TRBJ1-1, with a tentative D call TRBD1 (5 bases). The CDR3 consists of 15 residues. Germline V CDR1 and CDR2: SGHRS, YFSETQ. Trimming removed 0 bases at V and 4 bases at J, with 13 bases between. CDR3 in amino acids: CASSLVGGGGTEAFF. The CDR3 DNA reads TGCGCCAGCAGCTTGGTGGGGGGAGGAGGCACTGAAGCTTTCTTT.

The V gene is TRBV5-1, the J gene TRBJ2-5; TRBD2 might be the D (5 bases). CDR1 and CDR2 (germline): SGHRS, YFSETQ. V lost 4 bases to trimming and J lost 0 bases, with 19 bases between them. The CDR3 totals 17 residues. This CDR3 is CASSPGLKMGNQETQYF. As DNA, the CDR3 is TGCGCCAGCAGCCCAGGACTTAAAATGGGAAACCAAGAGACCCAGTACTTC.

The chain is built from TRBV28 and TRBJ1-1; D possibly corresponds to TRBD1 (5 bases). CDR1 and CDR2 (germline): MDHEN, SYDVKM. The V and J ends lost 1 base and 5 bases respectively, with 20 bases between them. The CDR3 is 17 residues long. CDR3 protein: CASSLSGRERGKTEAFF. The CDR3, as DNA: TGTGCCAGCAGTTTATCGGGCCGCGAAAGGGGAAAGACTGAAGCTTTCTTT.

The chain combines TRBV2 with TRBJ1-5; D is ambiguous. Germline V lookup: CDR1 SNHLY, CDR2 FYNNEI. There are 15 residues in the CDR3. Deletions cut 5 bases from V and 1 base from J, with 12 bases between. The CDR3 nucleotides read TGTGCCAGCAGTTGGACGGGAGGCAGCAATCAGCCCCAGCATTTT. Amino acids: CASSWTGGSNQPQHF.

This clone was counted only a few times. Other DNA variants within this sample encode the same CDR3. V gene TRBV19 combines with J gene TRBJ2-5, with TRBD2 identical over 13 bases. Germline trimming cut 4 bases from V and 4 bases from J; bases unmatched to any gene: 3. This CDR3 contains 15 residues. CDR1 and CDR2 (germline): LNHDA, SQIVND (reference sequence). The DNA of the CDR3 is TGTGCCAGTAGTACCGGACTAGCGGGAGTAGAGACCCAGTACTTC. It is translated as CASSTGLAGVETQYF.

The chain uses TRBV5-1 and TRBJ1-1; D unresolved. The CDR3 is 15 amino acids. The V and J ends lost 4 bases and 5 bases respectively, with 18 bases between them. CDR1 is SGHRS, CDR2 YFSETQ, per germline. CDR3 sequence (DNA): TGCGCCAGCAGCCCGGAGGAAGATTTCTGGACTGAAGCTTTCTTT. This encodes CASSPEEDFWTEAFF.

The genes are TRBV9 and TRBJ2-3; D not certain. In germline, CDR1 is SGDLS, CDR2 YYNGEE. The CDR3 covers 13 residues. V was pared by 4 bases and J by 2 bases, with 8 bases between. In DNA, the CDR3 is TGTGCCAGCAGCCCTACAGCCACAGATACGCAGTATTTT. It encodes CASSPTATDTQYF. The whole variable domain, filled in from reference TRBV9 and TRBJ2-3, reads DSGVTQTPKHLITATGQRVTLRCSPRSGDLSVYWYQQSLDQGLQFLIQYYNGEERAKGNILERFSAQQFPDLHSELNLSSLELGDSALYFCASSPTATDTQYFGPGTRLTVL.

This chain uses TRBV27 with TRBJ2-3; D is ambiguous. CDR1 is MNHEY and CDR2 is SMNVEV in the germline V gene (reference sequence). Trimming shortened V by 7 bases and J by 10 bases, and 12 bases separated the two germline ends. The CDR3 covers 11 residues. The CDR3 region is CASTNRVAQYF. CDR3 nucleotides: TGTGCCAGCACCAATCGGGTGGCGCAGTATTTT.

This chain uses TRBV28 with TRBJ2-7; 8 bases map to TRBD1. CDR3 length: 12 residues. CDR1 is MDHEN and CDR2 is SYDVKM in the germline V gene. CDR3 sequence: CVTGGGSYEQYF. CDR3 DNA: TGTGTCACAGGGGGTGGCTCCTACGAGCAGTACTTC.

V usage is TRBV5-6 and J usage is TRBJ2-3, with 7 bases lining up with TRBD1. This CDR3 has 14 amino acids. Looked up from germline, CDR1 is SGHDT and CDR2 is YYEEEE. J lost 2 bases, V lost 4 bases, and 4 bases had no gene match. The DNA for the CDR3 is TGTGCCAGCAGCCCGGGACAGCTCACAGATACGCAGTATTTT. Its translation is CASSPGQLTDTQYF.

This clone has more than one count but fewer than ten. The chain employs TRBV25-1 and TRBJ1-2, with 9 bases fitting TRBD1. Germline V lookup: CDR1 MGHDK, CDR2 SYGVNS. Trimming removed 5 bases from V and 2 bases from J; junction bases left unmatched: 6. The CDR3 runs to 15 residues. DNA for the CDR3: TGTGCCAGCAGTCTCCGCGGACAGGGGAACTATGGCTACACCTTC. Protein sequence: CASSLRGQGNYGYTF.

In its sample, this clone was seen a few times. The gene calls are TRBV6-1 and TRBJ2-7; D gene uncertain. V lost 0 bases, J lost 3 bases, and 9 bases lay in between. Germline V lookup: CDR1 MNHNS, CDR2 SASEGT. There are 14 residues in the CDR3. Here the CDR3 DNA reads TGTGCCAGCAGTGAAGCCTCTTCTATCTACGAGCAGTACTTC. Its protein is CASSEASSIYEQYF.